The 17 T cell receptor beta chains below were found in one sample sequenced in a study of OX40 agonist ivuxolimab in advanced cancers. TCRdb keeps only in-frame clones here, not all; method: immunoSEQ multiplex PCR. The sample contains around 66,000 clones, approximately 82% of which appear only once. The source was CD4+ or CD8+ T cells sorted from blood, collected in a trial of the OX40 agonist ivuxolimab. The source of these receptors is an adult with an advanced solid tumor such as melanoma, head and neck, liver or kidney cancer.

This clone was observed a few times. The chain carries TRBV7-2 and TRBJ2-5; 10 bases align to TRBD1. CDR3 size: 15 residues. In germline, CDR1 is SGHTA, CDR2 FQGNSA. Unmatched junction bases numbered 5, after V lost 2 bases and J lost 5 bases. The CDR3 here is CASSLPGQGWETQYF. CDR3 nucleotide sequence: TGTGCCAGCAGCTTACCGGGACAGGGGTGGGAGACCCAGTACTTC. The whole variable domain, remainder taken from reference TRBV7-2 and TRBJ2-5, is GAGVSQSPSNKVTEKGKDVELRCDPISGHTALYWYRQSLGQGLEFLIYFQGNSAPDKSGLPSDRFSAERTGGSVSTLTIQRTQQEDSAVYLCASSLPGQGWETQYFGPGTRLLVL.

V and J are TRBV18 and TRBJ1-4; tentative D call: TRBD1 (5 bases). The germline CDR1 and CDR2 sequences are KGHSH and LQKENI. This CDR3 spans 14 amino acids. Trimming stripped 6 bases from V and 3 bases from J, with 11 bases between. The CDR3 reads CASSPRDSNEKLFF. The CDR3 DNA is TGTGCCAGCTCCCCCAGGGACTCTAATGAAAAACTGTTTTTT.

This sequence joins TRBV5-6 and TRBJ2-5, with a possible D match to TRBD2 (6 bases). This CDR3 has 17 amino acids. Trimming shortened V by 0 bases and J by 1 base, and 16 bases separated the two germline ends. The germline gives CDR1 SGHDT, CDR2 YYEEEE. DNA for the CDR3: TGTGCCAGCAGCTTGGAAATTGGTGGGGGGAGCCAAGAGACCCAGTACTTC. Translation gives CASSLEIGGGSQETQYF.

The chain joins TRBV5-4 to TRBJ2-3, with 8 bases that match TRBD1. This CDR3 region has 14 residues. After removal of 0 bases from V and 7 bases from J, the junction contained 4 bases not matched to a gene. The germline V gene has CDR1 SGHNT and CDR2 YYREEE (reference sequence). CDR3 in amino acids: CASSLAQGDNTQYF. The CDR3 DNA follows: TGTGCCAGCAGCTTGGCACAGGGGGACAATACGCAGTATTTT.

This chain links TRBV29-1 with TRBJ1-2; TRBD1 matches 8 bases. The CDR3 totals 13 residues. Trimming took 7 bases from V and 5 from J; bases not matched to a gene: 9. Germline-derived CDR1 and CDR2 are SQVTM and ANQGSEA. The CDR3 region has the DNA TGCAGCGCCGAAGGGCAGGGGGCTTATGGCTACACCTTC. This codes for CSAEGQGAYGYTF. Using reference TRBV29-1 and TRBJ1-2 for the parts outside the CDR3, the full variable domain is SAVISQKPSRDICQRGTSLTIQCQVDSQVTMMFWYRQQPGQSLTLIATANQGSEATYESGFVIDKFPISRPNLTFSTLTVSNMSPEDSSIYLCSAEGQGAYGYTFGSGTRLTVV.

This sequence joins TRBV7-8 and TRBJ1-1; 9 nucleotides align to TRBD1. CDR1 is SGHVS, CDR2 FQNEAQ, per germline. This CDR3 has 15 residues. V was clipped by 5 bases and J by 9 bases; unmatched bases: 13. CDR3 sequence reads: CASSPEGTGNPKAFF. DNA of the CDR3: TGTGCCAGCAGCCCGGAAGGGACAGGGAACCCTAAAGCTTTCTTT.

This rearrangement joins TRBV7-6 to TRBJ2-3, with 8 bases aligning to TRBD2. After removal of 1 base from V and 4 bases from J, the junction contained 7 bases not matched to a gene. The germline V gene has CDR1 SGHVS and CDR2 FNYEAQ. The CDR3 extends over 16 amino acids. CDR3 region: CASSLDAGGGADTQYF. CDR3 bases: TGTGCCAGCAGCTTAGATGCGGGGGGAGGCGCAGATACGCAGTATTTT.

This chain links TRBV11-2 with TRBJ1-1; 11 bases agree with TRBD1. The CDR3 contains 16 residues. The junction had 2 bases not matched to a gene; V was cut back by 2 bases and J by 0 bases. Looked up from germline, CDR1 is SGHAT and CDR2 is FQNNGV. In DNA form, the CDR3 reads TGTGCCAGCAGCTTACGGACAGGGGGCATGAACACTGAAGCTTTCTTT. As protein: CASSLRTGGMNTEAFF.

The rearrangement uses TRBV15 and TRBJ1-5; tentatively, D is TRBD1 (6 bases). Germline values: CDR1 LNHNV, CDR2 YYDKDF (reference sequence). The CDR3 is 18 residues long. V lost 3 bases, J lost 1 base, and 19 bases lay in between. For the CDR3, the DNA is TGTGCCACCAGCAGGTCCTACGATACAGGGTCGAGCAATCAGCCCCAGCATTTT. Translated, it gives CATSRSYDTGSSNQPQHF.

The V gene is TRBV27, the J gene TRBJ2-5; 8 bases align to TRBD1. There are 13 residues in the CDR3. V lost 5 bases and J lost 7; bases outside the gene matches: 6. The germline V gene has CDR1 MNHEY and CDR2 SMNVEV (reference sequence). CDR3 amino acids: CASSPGTGWTQYF. In nucleotides, the CDR3 is TGTGCCAGCAGTCCCGGGACAGGTTGGACCCAGTACTTC.

The gene calls are TRBV4-1 and TRBJ1-5; D possibly corresponds to TRBD1 (5 bases). The CDR3 length is 15 residues. V was pared by 0 bases and J by 3 bases, with 9 bases between. The germline V gene encodes CDR1 MGHRA and CDR2 YSYEKL. CDR3 nucleotide sequence: TGCGCCAGCAGCCAAGATAGACAGTACAATCAGCCCCAGCATTTT. Protein product: CASSQDRQYNQPQHF.

The chain carries TRBV19 and TRBJ1-2, with 7 nucleotides matching TRBD1. Germline V lookup: CDR1 LNHDA, CDR2 SQIVND (reference sequence). The CDR3 has 16 residues. Trimming removed 1 base from V and 8 bases from J; junction bases left unmatched: 13. This CDR3 is CASSIVAGQAAVGYTF. The CDR3 bases are TGTGCCAGTAGTATAGTCGCCGGACAGGCAGCGGTCGGCTACACCTTC.

This sequence joins TRBV29-1 and TRBJ1-3; D is unclear. The CDR3 runs to 12 residues. Trimming removed 7 bases at V and 4 bases at J, with 11 bases between. Germline CDR1 reads SQVTM; CDR2 reads ANQGSEA. In DNA form, the CDR3 reads TGCAGCGCCACATTGGCCGGAAACACCATATATTTT. Protein product: CSATLAGNTIYF.

V is TRBV5-1 and J is TRBJ1-2; weak D call: TRBD1 (5 bases). Germline V gene data show CDR1 as SGHRS and CDR2 as YFSETQ. The CDR3 contains 14 residues. Trimming stripped 4 bases from V and 0 bases from J, with 10 bases between. As DNA, the CDR3 is TGCGCCAGCAGCGAGGGGTTAGCTAACTATGGCTACACCTTC. Amino acids: CASSEGLANYGYTF.

V and J are TRBV28 and TRBJ2-5, with D hard to call. Trimming took 2 bases from V and 3 from J, leaving 7 bases between them. This CDR3 region has 13 residues. The germline CDR1 and CDR2 sequences are MDHEN and SYDVKM. The CDR3 spells CASSLIGEETQYF. As DNA, the CDR3 is TGTGCCAGCAGTTTAATAGGAGAAGAGACCCAGTACTTC.

The J gene is TRBJ1-1, the V gene TRBV2; 8 bases line up with TRBD1. This CDR3 is 14 amino acids long. The germline V gene encodes CDR1 SNHLY and CDR2 FYNNEI. V was pared by 4 bases and J by 3 bases, with 4 bases of the junction left unmatched. CDR3 protein: CASSVETGDTEAFF. In DNA, the CDR3 is TGTGCCAGCAGTGTTGAGACAGGGGACACTGAAGCTTTCTTT.

As DNA, the CDR3 is TGTGCCAGCAGTACAAGTGCAGATACGCAGTATTTT. Protein product: CASSTSADTQYF. The chain has TRBV2 and TRBJ2-3; D gene uncertain. This CDR3 contains 12 residues. V lost 5 bases to trimming and J lost 4 bases, with 7 bases between them. The germline CDR1 and CDR2 sequences are SNHLY and FYNNEI.